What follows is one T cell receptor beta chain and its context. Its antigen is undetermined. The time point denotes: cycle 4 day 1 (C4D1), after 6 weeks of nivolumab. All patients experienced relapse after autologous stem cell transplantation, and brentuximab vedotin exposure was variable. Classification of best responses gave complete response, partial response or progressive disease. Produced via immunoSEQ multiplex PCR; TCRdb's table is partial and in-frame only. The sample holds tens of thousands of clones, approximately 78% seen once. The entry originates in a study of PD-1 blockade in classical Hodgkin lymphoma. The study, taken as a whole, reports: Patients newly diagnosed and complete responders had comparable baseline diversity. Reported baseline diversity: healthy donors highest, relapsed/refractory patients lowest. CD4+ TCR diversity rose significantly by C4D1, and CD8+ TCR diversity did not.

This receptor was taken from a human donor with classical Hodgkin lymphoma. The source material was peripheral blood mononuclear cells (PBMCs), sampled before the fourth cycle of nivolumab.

In DNA, the CDR3 is TGTGCCAGTAGTATGGGCGTGTGGTTTGGGGAGACCCAGTACTTC. Its protein product is CASSMGVWFGETQYF. This chain joins TRBV19 and TRBJ2-5, with unresolved D. Germline V gene sequence: CDR1 LNHDA, CDR2 SQIVND (reference sequence). The CDR3 runs to 15 residues. V dropped 3 bases and J dropped 5 bases, with 16 bases sitting between them.